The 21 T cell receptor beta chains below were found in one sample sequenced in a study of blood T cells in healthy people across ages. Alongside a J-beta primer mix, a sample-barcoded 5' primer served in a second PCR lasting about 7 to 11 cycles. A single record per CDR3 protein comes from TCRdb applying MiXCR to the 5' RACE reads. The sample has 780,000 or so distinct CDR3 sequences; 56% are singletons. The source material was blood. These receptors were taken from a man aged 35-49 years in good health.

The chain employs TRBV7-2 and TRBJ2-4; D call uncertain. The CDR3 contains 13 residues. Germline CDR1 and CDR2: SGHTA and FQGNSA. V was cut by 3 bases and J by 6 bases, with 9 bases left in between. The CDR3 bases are TGTGCCAGCAGCTTGGCTACGTTAAACATTCAGTACTTC. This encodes CASSLATLNIQYF.

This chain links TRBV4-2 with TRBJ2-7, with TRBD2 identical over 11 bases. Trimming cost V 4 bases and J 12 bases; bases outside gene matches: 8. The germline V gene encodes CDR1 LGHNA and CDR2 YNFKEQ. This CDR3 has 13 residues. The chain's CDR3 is CASSLAGGRGRYF. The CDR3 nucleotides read TGTGCCAGCAGCCTAGCGGGGGGGCGTGGAAGGTACTTC.

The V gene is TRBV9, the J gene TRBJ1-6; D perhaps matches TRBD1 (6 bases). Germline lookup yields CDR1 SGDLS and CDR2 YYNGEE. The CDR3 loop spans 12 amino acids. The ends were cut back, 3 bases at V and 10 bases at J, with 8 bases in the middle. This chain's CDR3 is CASSAQGSPLHF. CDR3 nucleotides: TGTGCCAGCAGCGCCCAGGGGTCACCCCTCCACTTT. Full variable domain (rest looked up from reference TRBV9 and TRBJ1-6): DSGVTQTPKHLITATGQRVTLRCSPRSGDLSVYWYQQSLDQGLQFLIQYYNGEERAKGNILERFSAQQFPDLHSELNLSSLELGDSALYFCASSAQGSPLHFGNGTRLTVT.

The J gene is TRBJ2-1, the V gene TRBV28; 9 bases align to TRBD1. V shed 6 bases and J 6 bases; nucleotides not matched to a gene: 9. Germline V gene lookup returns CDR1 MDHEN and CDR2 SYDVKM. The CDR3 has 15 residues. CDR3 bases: TGTGCCAGCAGCCGAAGACAGGGGGTCCTCAATGAGCAGTTCTTC. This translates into CASSRRQGVLNEQFF.

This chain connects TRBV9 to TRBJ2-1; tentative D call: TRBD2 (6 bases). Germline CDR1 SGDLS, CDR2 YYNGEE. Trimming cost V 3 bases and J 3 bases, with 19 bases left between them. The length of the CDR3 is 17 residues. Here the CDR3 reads CASSAGGGGALYNEQFF. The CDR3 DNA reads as TGTGCCAGCAGCGCGGGCGGAGGAGGGGCGCTCTACAATGAGCAGTTCTTC.

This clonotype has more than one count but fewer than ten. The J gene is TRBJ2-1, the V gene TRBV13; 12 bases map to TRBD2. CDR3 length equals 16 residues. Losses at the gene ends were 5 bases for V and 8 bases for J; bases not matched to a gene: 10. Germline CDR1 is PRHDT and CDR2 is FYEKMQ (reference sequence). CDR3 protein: CASSETALAGGYEQFF. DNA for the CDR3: TGTGCCAGCAGCGAAACTGCACTAGCGGGAGGATATGAGCAGTTCTTC.

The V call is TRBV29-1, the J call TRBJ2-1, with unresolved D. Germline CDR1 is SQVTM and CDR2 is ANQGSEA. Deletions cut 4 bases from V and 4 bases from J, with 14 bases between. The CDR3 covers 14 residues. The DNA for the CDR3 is TGCAGCGTTGTTGCTATGGCGGTATACAATGAGCAGTTCTTC. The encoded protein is CSVVAMAVYNEQFF.

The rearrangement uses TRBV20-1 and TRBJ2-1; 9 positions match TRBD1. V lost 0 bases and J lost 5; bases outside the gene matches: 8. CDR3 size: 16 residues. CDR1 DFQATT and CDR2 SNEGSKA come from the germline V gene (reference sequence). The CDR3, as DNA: TGCAGTGCTAGAGATCCCAGACAGGGGGGCCACAATGAGCAGTTCTTC. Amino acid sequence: CSARDPRQGGHNEQFF.

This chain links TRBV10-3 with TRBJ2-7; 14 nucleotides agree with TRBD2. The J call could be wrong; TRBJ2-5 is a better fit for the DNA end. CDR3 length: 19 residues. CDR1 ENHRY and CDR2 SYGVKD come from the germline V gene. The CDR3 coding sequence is TGTGCCATCAGTGGGGCGACTAGCGGGAGGGCCGGATATTCAGAGACCCAGTACTTC. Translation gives CAISGATSGRAGYSETQYF.

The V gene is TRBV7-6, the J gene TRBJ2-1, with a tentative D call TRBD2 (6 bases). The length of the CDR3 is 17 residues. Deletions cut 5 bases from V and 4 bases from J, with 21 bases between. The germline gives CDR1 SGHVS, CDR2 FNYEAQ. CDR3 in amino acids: CASSPLQGTSGYNEQFF. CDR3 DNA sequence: TGTGCCAGCAGCCCCTTGCAAGGGACTTCAGGATACAATGAGCAGTTCTTC.

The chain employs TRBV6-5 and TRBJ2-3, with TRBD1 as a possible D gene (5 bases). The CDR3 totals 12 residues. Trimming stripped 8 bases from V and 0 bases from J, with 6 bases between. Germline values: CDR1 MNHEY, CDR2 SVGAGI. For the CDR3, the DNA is TGTGCCAGCGGGGCTAGCACAGATACGCAGTATTTT. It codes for CASGASTDTQYF.

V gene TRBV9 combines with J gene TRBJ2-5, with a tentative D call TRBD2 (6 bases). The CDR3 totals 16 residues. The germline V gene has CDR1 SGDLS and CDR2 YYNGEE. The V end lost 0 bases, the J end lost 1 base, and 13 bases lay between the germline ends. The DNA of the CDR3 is TGTGCCAGCAGCGTAGGCCCCGGGGGTATCCAAGAGACCCAGTACTTC. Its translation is CASSVGPGGIQETQYF.

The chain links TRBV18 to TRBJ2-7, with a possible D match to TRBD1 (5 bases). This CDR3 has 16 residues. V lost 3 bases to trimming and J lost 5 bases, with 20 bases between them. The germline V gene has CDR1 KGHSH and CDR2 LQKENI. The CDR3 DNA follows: TGTGCCAGCTCACCCGCATCGTCAGGGATTGGCCACGAGCAGTACTTC. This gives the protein CASSPASSGIGHEQYF.

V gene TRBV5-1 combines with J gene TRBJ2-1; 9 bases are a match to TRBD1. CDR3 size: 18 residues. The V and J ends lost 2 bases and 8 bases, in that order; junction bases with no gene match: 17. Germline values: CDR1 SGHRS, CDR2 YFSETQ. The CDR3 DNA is TGCGCCAGCAGCTTCTTCTCCGGGACAGGGATTCCAGGCGATGAGCAGTTCTTC. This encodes CASSFFSGTGIPGDEQFF.

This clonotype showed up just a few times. The CDR3 nucleotides are TGCGCCAGCAGCCCCGGGACCACCACCTTTAACACTGAAGCTTTCTTT. Translation: CASSPGTTTFNTEAFF. V usage is TRBV5-1 and J usage is TRBJ1-1; possible D gene TRBD1, 5 bases. The CDR3 length is 16 residues. The ends were cut back, 4 bases at V and 2 bases at J, with 18 bases in the middle. Germline assignment: CDR1 SGHRS and CDR2 YFSETQ.

Written as DNA, the CDR3 is TGTGCCAGCAGCGTAAGGGACCTAGGGAACACTGAAGCTTTCTTT. Translating gives CASSVRDLGNTEAFF. The chain combines TRBV9 with TRBJ1-1, with D possibly matching TRBD1 (5 bases). The CDR3 extends over 15 amino acids. Germline CDR1 reads SGDLS; CDR2 reads YYNGEE. The V and J ends lost 1 base and 1 base respectively, with 11 bases between them.

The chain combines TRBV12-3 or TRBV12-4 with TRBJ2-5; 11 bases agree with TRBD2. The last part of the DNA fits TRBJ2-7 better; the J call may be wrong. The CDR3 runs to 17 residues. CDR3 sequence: CASSALGLAAPNYEQYF. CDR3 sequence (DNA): TGTGCCAGCAGCGCCCTGGGACTAGCGGCACCAAACTACGAGCAGTACTTC.

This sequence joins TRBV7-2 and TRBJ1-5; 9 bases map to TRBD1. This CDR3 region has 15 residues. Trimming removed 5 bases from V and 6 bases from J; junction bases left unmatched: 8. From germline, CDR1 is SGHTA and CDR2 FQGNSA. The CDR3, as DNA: TGTGCCAGCAGCGATACAGGGGGCTCTGGTCAGCCCCAGCATTTT. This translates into CASSDTGGSGQPQHF.

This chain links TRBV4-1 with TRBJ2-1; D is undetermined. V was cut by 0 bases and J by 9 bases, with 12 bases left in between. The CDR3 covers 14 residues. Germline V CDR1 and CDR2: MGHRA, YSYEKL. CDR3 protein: CASSQDAGFREQFF. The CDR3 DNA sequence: TGCGCCAGCAGCCAAGATGCCGGTTTTCGTGAGCAGTTCTTC.

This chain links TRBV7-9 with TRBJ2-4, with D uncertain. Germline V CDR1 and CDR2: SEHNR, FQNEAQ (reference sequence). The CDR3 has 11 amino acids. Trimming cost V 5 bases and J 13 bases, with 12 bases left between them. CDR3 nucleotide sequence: TGTGCCAGCAGCACGTACTACGGGCAGTACTTC. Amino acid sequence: CASSTYYGQYF.

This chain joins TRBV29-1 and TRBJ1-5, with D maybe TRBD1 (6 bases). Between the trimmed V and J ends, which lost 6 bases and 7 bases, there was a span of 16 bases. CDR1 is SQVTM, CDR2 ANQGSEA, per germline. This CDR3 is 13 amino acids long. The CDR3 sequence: CSVDWGHGQPQHF. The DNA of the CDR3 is TGCAGCGTAGATTGGGGACATGGGCAGCCCCAGCATTTT.